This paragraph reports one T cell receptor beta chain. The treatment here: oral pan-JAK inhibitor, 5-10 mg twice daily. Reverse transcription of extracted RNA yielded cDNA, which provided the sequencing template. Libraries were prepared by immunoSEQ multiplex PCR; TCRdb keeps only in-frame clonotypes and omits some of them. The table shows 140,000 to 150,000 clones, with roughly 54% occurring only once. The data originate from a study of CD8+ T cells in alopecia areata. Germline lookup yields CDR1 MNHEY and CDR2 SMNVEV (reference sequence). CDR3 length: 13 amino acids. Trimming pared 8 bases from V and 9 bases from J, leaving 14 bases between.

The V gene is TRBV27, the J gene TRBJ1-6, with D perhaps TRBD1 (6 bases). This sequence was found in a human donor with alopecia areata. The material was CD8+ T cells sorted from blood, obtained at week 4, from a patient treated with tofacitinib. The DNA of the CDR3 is TGTGCCAGCTTAGGGGGTTGGGGTTCACCCCTCCACTTT. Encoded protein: CASLGGWGSPLHF.